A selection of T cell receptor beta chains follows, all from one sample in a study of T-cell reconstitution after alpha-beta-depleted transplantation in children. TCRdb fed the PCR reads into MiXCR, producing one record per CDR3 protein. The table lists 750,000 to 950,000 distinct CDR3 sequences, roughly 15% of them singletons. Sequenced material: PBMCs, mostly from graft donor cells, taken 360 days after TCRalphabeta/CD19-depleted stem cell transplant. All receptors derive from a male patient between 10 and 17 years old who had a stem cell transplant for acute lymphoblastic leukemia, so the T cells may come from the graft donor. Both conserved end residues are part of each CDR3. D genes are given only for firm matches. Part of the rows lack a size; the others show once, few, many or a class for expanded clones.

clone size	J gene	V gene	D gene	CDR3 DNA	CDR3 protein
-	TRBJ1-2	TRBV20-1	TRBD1	TGCAGTGCTAGGGCCACAGGGGGTGGGGGTGGCTACACCTTC	CSARATGGGGGYTF
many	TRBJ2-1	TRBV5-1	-	TGCGCCAGCAGGGGGGTCTTCTCCTACAATGAGCAGTTCTTC	CASRGVFSYNEQFF
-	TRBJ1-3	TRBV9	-	TGTGCCAGCAGCGGGACAGGAAACACCATATATTTT	CASSGTGNTIYF
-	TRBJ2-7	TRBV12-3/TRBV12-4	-	TGTGCCAGCAGTTTCTACAGGGCCACCTACGAGCAGTACTTC	CASSFYRATYEQYF
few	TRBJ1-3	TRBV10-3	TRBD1	TGTGCCATCGGTTGGGGGACAGGGAACTCTGGAAACACCATATATTTT	CAIGWGTGNSGNTIYF
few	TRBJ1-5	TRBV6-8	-	TGTGCCAGCAGAGGGGACGTTTCCAATCAGCCCCAGCATTTT	CASRGDVSNQPQHF
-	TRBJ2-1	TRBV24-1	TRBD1	TGTGCCACCAGTGATTTAGGGGGGACAGGGGTCGGCCCCCGCAATGAGCAGTTCTTC	CATSDLGGTGVGPRNEQFF
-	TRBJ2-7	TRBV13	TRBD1	TGTGCCAGCAGCCACCTGGGACAGTCCCCCGTGGAGCGGTACTTC	CASSHLGQSPVERYF
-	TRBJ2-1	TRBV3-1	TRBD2	TGTGCCAGCAGCCAAGAAATTTGGGGGGGCTCCTACAATGAGCAGTTCTTC	CASSQEIWGGSYNEQFF
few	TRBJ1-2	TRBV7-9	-	TGTGCCAGCAGCTTAAATATTCTCGAGAACGGCTACACCTTC	CASSLNILENGYTF
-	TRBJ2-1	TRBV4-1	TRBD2	TGCGCCAGCAGCCAACCTACTAGCGGGAGCAGCAATGAGCAGTTCTTC	CASSQPTSGSSNEQFF
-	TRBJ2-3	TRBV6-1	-	TGTGCCAGCAGAAAGATGAAGGCGGGCACAGATACGCAGTATTTT	CASRKMKAGTDTQYF
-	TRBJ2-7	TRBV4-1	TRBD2	TGCGCCAGCAGCACTATACCGGGACTAGCGGGAAACCCATACGAGCAGTACTTC	CASSTIPGLAGNPYEQYF
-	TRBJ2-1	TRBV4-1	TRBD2	TGCGCCAGTACGCCGGGACTAGCGGGAGTGGGGAGCTCCTACAATGAGCAGTTCTTC	CASTPGLAGVGSSYNEQFF
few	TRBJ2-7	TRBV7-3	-	TGTGCCAGCAGCCCCTCAGGGGACTATCCCTACGAGCAGTACTTC	CASSPSGDYPYEQYF
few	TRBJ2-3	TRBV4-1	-	TGCGCCAGCAGCCACCTACTAGTCTCCCTTACGGATACGCAGTATTTT	CASSHLLVSLTDTQYF
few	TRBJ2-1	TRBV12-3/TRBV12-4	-	TGTGCCAGCAAGGGGCCAGGACTGAATGAGCAGTTCTTC	CASKGPGLNEQFF
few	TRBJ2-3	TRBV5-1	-	TGCGCCAGCAGCTTTCTAGATCCAGATACGCAGTATTTT	CASSFLDPDTQYF
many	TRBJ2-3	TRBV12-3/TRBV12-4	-	TGTGCCAGCAGTTTAGGGGGGTATCGCGATACGCAGTATTTT	CASSLGGYRDTQYF
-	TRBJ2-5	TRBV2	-	TGTGCCAGCAGTGCGGGCCCCCCGCGGGAGACCCAGTACTTC	CASSAGPPRETQYF
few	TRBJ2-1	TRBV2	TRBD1	TGTGCCAGCAGAGCAGGGACAGGGGTCCATGAGCAGTTCTTC	CASRAGTGVHEQFF
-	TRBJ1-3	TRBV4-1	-	TGCGCCAGCAGCCAAGAAGGAAACACCATATATTTT	CASSQEGNTIYF
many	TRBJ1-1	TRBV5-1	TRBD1	TGCGCCAGCAGCTTGCGACAGGGGTATACTGAAGCTTTCTTT	CASSLRQGYTEAFF
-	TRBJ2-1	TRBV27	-	TGTGCCAGCATCAAGGGGGGGTTTTACAATGAGCAGTTCTTC	CASIKGGFYNEQFF
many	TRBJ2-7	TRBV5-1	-	TGCGCCAGCAGCTTGTCCGGGAACCCCTACGAGCAGTACTTC	CASSLSGNPYEQYF
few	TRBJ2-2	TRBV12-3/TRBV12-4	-	TGTGCCAGCAGTTTTGCGGGGTTAAACACCGGGGAGCTGTTTTTT	CASSFAGLNTGELFF
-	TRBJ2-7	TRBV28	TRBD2	TGTGCCAATGCACTAGCGGGAGGGCTCGAGCAGTACTTC	CANALAGGLEQYF
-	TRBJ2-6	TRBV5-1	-	TGCGCCAGCAGCTTGGGAGGGGGTGCTGGGGCCAACGTCCTGACTTTC	CASSLGGGAGANVLTF
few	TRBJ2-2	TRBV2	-	TGTGCCAGCAGTGAGTTGCACACCGGGGAGCTGTTTTTT	CASSELHTGELFF
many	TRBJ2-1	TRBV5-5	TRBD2	TGTGCCAGCAGCTCGGGGACGGTACTAGCGGGAGTAGTTAATGAGCAGTTCTTC	CASSSGTVLAGVVNEQFF
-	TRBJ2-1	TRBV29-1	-	TGCAGCGTTGTCGGCCTAGCTAGCGATGAGCAGTTCTTC	CSVVGLASDEQFF
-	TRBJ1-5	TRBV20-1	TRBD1	TGCAGTGCTAGAGTATTCCAGGGGGCCCTCAATCAGCCCCAGCATTTT	CSARVFQGALNQPQHF
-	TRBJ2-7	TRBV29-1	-	TGCAGCGTCGCCACGGGACCAGTCTTTACCTCCGAGCAGTACTTC	CSVATGPVFTSEQYF
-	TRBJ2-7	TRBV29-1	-	TGCAGCGTCTTAATTCGACTGGGGGAGCAGTACTTC	CSVLIRLGEQYF
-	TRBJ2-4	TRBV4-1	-	TGCGCCAGCAGCCAACGATACATTCAGTACTTC	CASSQRYIQYF
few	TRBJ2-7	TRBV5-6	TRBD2	TGTGCCAGCAGCTACGAGCCGGGACTAGGCTACGAGCAGTACTTC	CASSYEPGLGYEQYF
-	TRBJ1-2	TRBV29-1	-	TGCAGCGTACCACAGGAGGCGGCAAACTATGGCTACACCTTC	CSVPQEAANYGYTF
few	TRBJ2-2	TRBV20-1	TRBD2	TGCAGTGCTCCCGGGACTACGAACACCGGGGAGCTGTTTTTT	CSAPGTTNTGELFF
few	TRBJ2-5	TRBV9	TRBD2	TGTGCCAGCAGTGCCGGACTAGCAAGGGTCGAGACCCAGTACTTC	CASSAGLARVETQYF
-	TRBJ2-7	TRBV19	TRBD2	TGTGCCAGCAGCCGGGGACTAGCGGGAGCCCCGGGAGGCGAGCAGTACTTC	CASSRGLAGAPGGEQYF
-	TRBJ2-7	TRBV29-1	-	TGCAGCGTCGTAAGCGGTACCCCTCCCGGGGAGCAGTACTTC	CSVVSGTPPGEQYF
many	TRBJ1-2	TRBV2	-	TGTGCCAGCAGTTCGGACAGATTCTATGGCTACACCTTC	CASSSDRFYGYTF
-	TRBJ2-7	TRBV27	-	TGTGCCAGCGGTTTATACGGAGGGGGCCTGAACGAGCAGTACTTC	CASGLYGGGLNEQYF
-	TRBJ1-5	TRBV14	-	TGTGCCAGCAGCCAAGAACCAGCCGTACTTAATCAGCCCCAGCATTTT	CASSQEPAVLNQPQHF
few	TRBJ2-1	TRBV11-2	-	TGTGCCAGCAGCTTAGACCGTTTCTCCTACAATGAGCAGTTCTTC	CASSLDRFSYNEQFF
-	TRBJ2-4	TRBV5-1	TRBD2	TGCGCCAGCACCCCTCGACTAGCGGGAGGTAACATTCAGTACTTC	CASTPRLAGGNIQYF
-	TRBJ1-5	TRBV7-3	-	TGTGCCAGCAGCCTCCTTGGAGGGCGGAATCAGCCCCAGCATTTT	CASSLLGGRNQPQHF
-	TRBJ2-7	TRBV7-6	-	TGTGCCAGCAGCTTAGTTGGGGGGACTGCCCCCCTCTACGAGCAGTACTTC	CASSLVGGTAPLYEQYF
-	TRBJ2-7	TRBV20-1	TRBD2	TGCAGTGCTAGAGATTGGGGACTAGCGCGATACGAGCAGTACTTC	CSARDWGLARYEQYF
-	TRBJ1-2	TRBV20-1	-	TGCAGCGCCAGGGCAGGATCGCTGAACTATGGCTACACCTTC	CSARAGSLNYGYTF
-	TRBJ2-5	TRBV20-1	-	TGCAGTGCTAGCCCCTCGCCCCGTCCGCGGGAGACCCAGTACTTC	CSASPSPRPRETQYF
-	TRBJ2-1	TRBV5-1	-	TGCGCCAGCAGCTTTTCTGAGAGTGAGCAGTTCTTC	CASSFSESEQFF
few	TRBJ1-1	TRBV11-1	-	TGTGCCAGCAGCTTAGGTGGCAGAGTCGCCTCTATGAACACTGAAGCTTTCTTT	CASSLGGRVASMNTEAFF
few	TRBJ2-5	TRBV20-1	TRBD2	TGCAGTGCTAGCCTGACTAGCCAGACCCAGTACTTC	CSASLTSQTQYF
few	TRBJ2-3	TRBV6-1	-	TGTGCCAGCAGGGGTACAGGGAAGAGCACAGATACGCAGTATTTT	CASRGTGKSTDTQYF
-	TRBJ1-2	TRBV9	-	TGTGCCAGCAGCGATCTACAGGGAATGGAATCAGCTAACTATGGCTACACCTTC	CASSDLQGMESANYGYTF
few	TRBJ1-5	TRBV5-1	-	TGCGCCAGCAGCTTGGGGGCAGGGAGCAGCAATCAGCCCCAGCATTTT	CASSLGAGSSNQPQHF